The clone carrying this T cell receptor (beta chain) was picked up many times. The junction differs from germline at one of its ends, possibly a read error. Germline CDR1 reads SGHTA; CDR2 reads FQGNSA. The CDR3 length is 11 residues. Time point in this sample: patch test 3, about 24 weeks after DPC sensitization. Documented treatment: therapeutic diphenylcyclopropenone sensitization with weekly scalp DPC. MiXCR, run by TCRdb on the RACE reads, gives a single entry per CDR3 protein. Here the sample spans 85,000 to 100,000 distinct CDR3 sequences, 25% to 35% being singletons. This sample was included in a study of human T cells and chemical hapten exposure.

The sequence was obtained from a man aged 35-49 years with alopecia areata. Some clones in this sample may be carry-over from other donors' samples. The rearrangement uses TRBV7-2 and TRBJ2-1; 7 nucleotides agree with TRBD2. This material consisted of whole blood, taken in connection with sensitization to the hapten diphenylcyclopropenone (DPC). The CDR3 DNA follows: TGTGCCAGCAGCTCCCCTAGCGGAGCCCTCTTC. It is translated as CASSSPSGALF.